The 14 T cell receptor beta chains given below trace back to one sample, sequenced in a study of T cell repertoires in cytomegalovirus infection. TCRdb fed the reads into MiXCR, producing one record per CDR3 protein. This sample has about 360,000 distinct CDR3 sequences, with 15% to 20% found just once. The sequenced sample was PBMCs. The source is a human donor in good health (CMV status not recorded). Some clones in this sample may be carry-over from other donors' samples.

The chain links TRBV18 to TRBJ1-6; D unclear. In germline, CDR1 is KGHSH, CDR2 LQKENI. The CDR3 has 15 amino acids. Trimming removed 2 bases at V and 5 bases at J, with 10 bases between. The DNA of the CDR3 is TGTGCCAGCTCACCATTGGAGGGAAATAATTCACCCCTCCACTTT. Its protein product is CASSPLEGNNSPLHF.

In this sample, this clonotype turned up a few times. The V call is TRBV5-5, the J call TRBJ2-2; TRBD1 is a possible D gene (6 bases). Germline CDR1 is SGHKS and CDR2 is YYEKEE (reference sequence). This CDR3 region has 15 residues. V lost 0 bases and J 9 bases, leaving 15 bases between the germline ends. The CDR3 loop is CASSLDPQGTRELFF. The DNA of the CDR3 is TGTGCCAGCAGCTTGGACCCACAGGGAACCCGGGAGCTGTTTTTT.

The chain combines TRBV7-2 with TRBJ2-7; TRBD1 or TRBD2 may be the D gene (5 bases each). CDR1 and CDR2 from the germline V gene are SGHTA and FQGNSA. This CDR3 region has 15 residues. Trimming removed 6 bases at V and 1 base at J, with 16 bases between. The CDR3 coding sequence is TGTGCCAGCAGTTTCGGGGCAGGACCGTCCTACGAGCAGTACTTC. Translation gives CASSFGAGPSYEQYF.

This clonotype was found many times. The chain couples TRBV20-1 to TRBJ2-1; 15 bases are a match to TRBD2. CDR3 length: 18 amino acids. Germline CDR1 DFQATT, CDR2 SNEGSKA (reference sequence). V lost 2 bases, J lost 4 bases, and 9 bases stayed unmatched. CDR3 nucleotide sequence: TGCAGTGCTAGAACGGGACTAGCGGGAGGCGGAGGGTACAATGAGCAGTTCTTC. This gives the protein CSARTGLAGGGGYNEQFF.

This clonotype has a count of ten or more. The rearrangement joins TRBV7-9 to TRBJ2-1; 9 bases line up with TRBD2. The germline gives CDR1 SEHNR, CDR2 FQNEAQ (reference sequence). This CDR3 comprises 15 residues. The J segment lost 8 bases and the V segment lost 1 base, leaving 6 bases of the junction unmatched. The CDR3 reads CASSLDVAGEDEQFF. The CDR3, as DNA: TGTGCCAGCAGCTTAGATGTAGCGGGAGAGGATGAGCAGTTCTTC. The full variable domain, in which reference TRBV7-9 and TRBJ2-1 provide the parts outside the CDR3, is DTGVSQNPRHKITKRGQNVTFRCDPISEHNRLYWYRQTLGQGPEFLTYFQNEAQLEKSRLLSDRFSAERPKGSFSTLEIQRTEQGDSAMYLCASSLDVAGEDEQFFGPGTRLTVL.

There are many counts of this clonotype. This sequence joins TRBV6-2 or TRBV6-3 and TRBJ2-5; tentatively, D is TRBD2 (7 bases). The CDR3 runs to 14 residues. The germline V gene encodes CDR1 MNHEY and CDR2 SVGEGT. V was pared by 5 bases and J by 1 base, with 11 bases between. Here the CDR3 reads CASSEGGIQETQYF. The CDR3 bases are TGTGCCAGCAGTGAGGGGGGGATCCAAGAGACCCAGTACTTC.

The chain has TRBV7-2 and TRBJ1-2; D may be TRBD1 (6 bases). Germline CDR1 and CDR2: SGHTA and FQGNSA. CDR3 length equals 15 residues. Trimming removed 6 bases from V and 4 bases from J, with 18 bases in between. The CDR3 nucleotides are TGTGCCAGCAGGCCTAGGGGGGGGCTGGGCTATGGCTACACCTTC. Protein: CASRPRGGLGYGYTF.

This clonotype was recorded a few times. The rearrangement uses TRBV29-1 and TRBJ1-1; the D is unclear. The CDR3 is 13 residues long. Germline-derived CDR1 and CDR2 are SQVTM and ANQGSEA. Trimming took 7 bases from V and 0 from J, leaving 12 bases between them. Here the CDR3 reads CSARQTMNTEAFF. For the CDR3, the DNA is TGCAGCGCCCGGCAGACCATGAACACTGAAGCTTTCTTT.

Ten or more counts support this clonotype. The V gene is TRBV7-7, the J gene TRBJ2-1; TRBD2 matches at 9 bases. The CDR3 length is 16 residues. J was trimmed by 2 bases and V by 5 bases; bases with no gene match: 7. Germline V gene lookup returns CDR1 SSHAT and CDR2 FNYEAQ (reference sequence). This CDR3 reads CASSTPGTSPYNEQFF. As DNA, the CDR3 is TGTGCCAGCAGCACCCCAGGGACTAGCCCCTACAATGAGCAGTTCTTC.

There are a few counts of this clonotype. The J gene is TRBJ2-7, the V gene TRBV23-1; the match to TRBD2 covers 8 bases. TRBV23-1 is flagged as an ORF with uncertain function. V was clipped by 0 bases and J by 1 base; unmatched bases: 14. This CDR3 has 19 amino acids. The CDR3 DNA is TGCGCCAGCAGTCAATCGCCCCCTAGCGGGCTCTATTGTTCCTACGAGCAGTACTTC. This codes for CASSQSPPSGLYCSYEQYF.

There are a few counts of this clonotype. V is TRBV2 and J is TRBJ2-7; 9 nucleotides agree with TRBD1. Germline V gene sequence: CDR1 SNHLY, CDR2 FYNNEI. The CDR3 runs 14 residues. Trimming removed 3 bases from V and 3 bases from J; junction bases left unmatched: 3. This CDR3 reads CASSEGQGNYEQYF. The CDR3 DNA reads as TGTGCCAGCAGTGAGGGACAGGGTAACTACGAGCAGTACTTC. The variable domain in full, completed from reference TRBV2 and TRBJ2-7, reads EPEVTQTPSHQVTQMGQEVILRCVPISNHLYFYWYRQILGQKVEFLVSFYNNEISEKSEIFDDQFSVERPDGSNFTLKIRSTKLEDSAMYFCASSEGQGNYEQYFGPGTRLTVT.

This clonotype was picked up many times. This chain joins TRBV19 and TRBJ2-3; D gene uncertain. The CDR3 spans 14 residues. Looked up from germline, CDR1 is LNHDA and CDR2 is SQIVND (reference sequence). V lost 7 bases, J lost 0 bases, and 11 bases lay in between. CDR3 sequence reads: CASKKQHSTDTQYF. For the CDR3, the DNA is TGTGCCAGTAAGAAACAGCATAGCACAGATACGCAGTATTTT. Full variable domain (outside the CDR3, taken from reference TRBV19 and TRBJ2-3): DGGITQSPKYLFRKEGQNVTLSCEQNLNHDAMYWYRQDPGQGLRLIYYSQIVNDFQKGDIAEGYSVSREKKESFPLTVTSAQKNPTAFYLCASKKQHSTDTQYFGPGTRLTVL.

The chain's CDR3 is CASSLVGLDLNEQFF. The DNA for the CDR3 is TGTGCCAGCAGCTTAGTAGGGCTAGACCTTAATGAGCAGTTCTTC. The chain carries TRBV7-2 and TRBJ2-1; no firm D call. The CDR3 is 15 residues long. Trimming cost V 1 base and J 7 bases, with 14 bases left between them. CDR1 and CDR2 from the germline V gene are SGHTA and FQGNSA.

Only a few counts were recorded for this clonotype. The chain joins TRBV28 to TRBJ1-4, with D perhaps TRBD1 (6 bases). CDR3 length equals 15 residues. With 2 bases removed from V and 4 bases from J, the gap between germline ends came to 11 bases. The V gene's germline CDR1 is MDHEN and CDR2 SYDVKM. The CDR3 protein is CASSLTRTVNEKLFF. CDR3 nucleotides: TGTGCCAGCAGTTTAACCCGGACAGTTAATGAAAAACTGTTTTTT.